This TCR beta chain is drawn from a study of cytomegalovirus exposure and HLA in healthy donors. On this clone itself: The target antigen is unknown.

Study-wide points: Being productive about 87% or about 30% of the time was typical of most TCR beta V segments in an earlier analysis. Presence/absence analyses supposed approximately even sequencing depth among donors. Several of the most significant clusters appeared, in a later analysis, to be linked to common viral pathogens. Sequencing likely caused a cluster of highly shared sequence variants.

The PCR employed 60 Vbeta primers together with 13 Jbeta primers. Libraries were prepared by immunoSEQ multiplex PCR; TCRdb keeps only in-frame clonotypes and omits some of them. The table records some 200,000 clones, roughly 70% of them present only once. The receptor comes from a man aged 40-49 years in good health and CMV-seropositive. The sample consisted of PBMCs.

CDR3 residues: CASSQVSGSYTDTQYF. Written as DNA, the CDR3 is TGCGCCAGCAGCCAAGTAAGCGGGAGTTACACAGATACGCAGTATTTT. The J gene is TRBJ2-3, the V gene TRBV4-3, with 8 bases aligning to TRBD2. The trim removed 1 base at V and 2 bases at J, leaving 5 bases unmatched. CDR1 and CDR2 from the germline V gene are LGHNA and YSLEER. The CDR3 extends over 16 amino acids.